A single sample is the source of the 18 T cell receptor beta chains below, sequenced in a study of blood T cell repertoires in COVID-19. The protocol was immunoSEQ multiplex PCR, while the TCRdb copy is restricted to in-frame clones and leaves out a portion. There are more than 200,000 clones in the sample; roughly 91% occur only once, and around 3.7% lies in the top ten. The sequenced sample consisted of PBMCs or T cells enriched from blood (not recorded which). The source of these receptors is a woman younger than 45 with acute COVID-19.

The chain links TRBV5-4 to TRBJ2-3; D is perhaps TRBD1 (5 bases). The CDR3 consists of 14 residues. V lost 5 bases to trimming and J lost 6 bases, with 16 bases between them. Germline V gene data show CDR1 as SGHNT and CDR2 as YYREEE (reference sequence). The CDR3 loop reads CASSKGVDGDTQYF. CDR3 in DNA: TGTGCCAGCAGTAAAGGGGTCGACGGTGATACGCAGTATTTT.

The chain is built from TRBV10-3 and TRBJ1-4, with D tentatively TRBD1 (5 bases). The length of the CDR3 is 13 residues. Between the trimmed V and J ends, which lost 2 bases and 8 bases, there was a span of 9 bases. Germline CDR1 reads ENHRY; CDR2 reads SYGVKD. CDR3 region: CAISEGAGEKLFF. For the CDR3, the DNA is TGTGCCATCAGTGAGGGGGCAGGAGAAAAACTGTTTTTT.

The gene calls are TRBV3-1 (or the pseudogene TRBV3-2) and TRBJ2-7; tentatively, D is TRBD2 (5 bases). The CDR3 length is 16 residues. CDR1 is LGHDT, CDR2 YNNKEL, per germline (reference sequence). V lost 0 bases and J 1 base, leaving 13 bases between the germline ends. The CDR3 region has the DNA TGTGCCAGCAGCCAAGAGGGTCAGGACTGGTCCTACGAGCAGTACTTC. Translation: CASSQEGQDWSYEQYF.

The chain employs TRBV7-8 and TRBJ1-2; no reliable D call. Trimming stripped 0 bases from V and 4 bases from J, with 9 bases between. Germline V gives CDR1 SGHVS, CDR2 FQNEAQ. This CDR3 region has 14 residues. The CDR3 protein is CASSLAEGGYGYTF. In DNA form, the CDR3 reads TGTGCCAGCAGCTTAGCGGAGGGCGGCTATGGCTACACCTTC.

The gene calls are TRBV5-6 and TRBJ1-6; 9 bases fit TRBD1. Germline V gene data show CDR1 as SGHDT and CDR2 as YYEEEE. CDR3 size: 15 residues. Trimming at V came to 3 bases and at J to 10 bases, leaving 8 bases not matched to a gene. This CDR3 reads CASSYTQGARSPLHF. The CDR3 nucleotides are TGTGCCAGCAGCTACACACAGGGGGCGCGATCACCCCTCCACTTT.

This chain uses TRBV15 with TRBJ2-7; TRBD1 matches at 9 bases. The V segment lost 1 base and the J segment 4 bases; nucleotides outside the gene matches: 8. Germline lookup yields CDR1 LNHNV and CDR2 YYDKDF (reference sequence). CDR3 length equals 16 residues. In DNA, the CDR3 is TGTGCCACCAGCAGAGGGGGGCCGGGACAGGGTTACGAGCAGTACTTC. Translating gives CATSRGGPGQGYEQYF.

The J gene is TRBJ1-5, the V gene TRBV4-3, with unresolved D. Germline loops: CDR1 LGHNA, CDR2 YSLEER. This CDR3 spans 13 amino acids. Trimming took 3 bases from V and 1 from J, leaving 4 bases between them. The CDR3 region is CASSHSSNQPQHF. DNA of the CDR3: TGCGCCAGCAGCCATTCAAGCAATCAGCCCCAGCATTTT.

V usage is TRBV27 and J usage is TRBJ1-2, with D maybe TRBD1 (5 bases). The CDR3 extends over 13 amino acids. Trimming stripped 3 bases from V and 2 bases from J, with 7 bases between. The germline CDR1 and CDR2 sequences are MNHEY and SMNVEV (reference sequence). The CDR3 DNA is TGTGCCAGCAGTTTTAAGGGGAACTATGGCTACACCTTC. It specifies CASSFKGNYGYTF.

V gene TRBV7-8 combines with J gene TRBJ2-1, with 7 bases that match TRBD1. Germline CDR1 is SGHVS and CDR2 is FQNEAQ. After removal of 3 bases from V and 0 bases from J, the junction contained 11 bases not matched to a gene. The CDR3 is 18 residues long. CDR3 bases: TGTGCCAGCAGCTTTAACCCGACGACAGGGAACTCCTACAATGAGCAGTTCTTC. It specifies CASSFNPTTGNSYNEQFF.

The rearrangement links TRBV12-3 or TRBV12-4 to TRBJ1-2, with D possibly matching TRBD1 (5 bases). V lost 1 base to trimming and J lost 8 bases, with 5 bases between them. The CDR3 consists of 11 residues. CDR3 residues: CASSLGGGYTF. CDR3 in DNA: TGTGCCAGCAGTTTAGGGGGCGGCTACACCTTC.

The rearrangement links TRBV5-5 to TRBJ2-1, with 9 bases aligning to TRBD2. V lost 5 bases, J lost 8 bases, and 17 bases stayed unmatched. Germline V gene sequence: CDR1 SGHKS, CDR2 YYEKEE (reference sequence). The CDR3 runs 17 residues. CDR3 nucleotides: TGTGCCAGCAGACTGACCTCTAGCGGGGCGGGAGGCGATGAGCAGTTCTTC. Translation gives CASRLTSSGAGGDEQFF.

V gene TRBV11-2 combines with J gene TRBJ2-5, with D perhaps TRBD2 (6 bases). Trimming cost V 3 bases and J 2 bases, with 13 bases left between them. The CDR3 has 15 residues. Germline V CDR1 and CDR2: SGHAT, FQNNGV. CDR3 DNA sequence: TGTGCCAGCAGCTTTCGCGGGGCCTCTCAAGAGACCCAGTACTTC. Protein product: CASSFRGASQETQYF.

This sequence joins TRBV7-4 and TRBJ2-7, with 9 positions matching TRBD2. J gave up 0 bases and V 5 bases, and 11 bases lay outside the gene matches. This CDR3 region has 17 residues. CDR1 SGHVT and CDR2 SQSDAQ come from the germline V gene. Here the CDR3 DNA reads TGTGCCAGCAGCCTCGAGCGGGGGGCCCCGATCTCCTACGAGCAGTACTTC. Its translation: CASSLERGAPISYEQYF.

The rearrangement links TRBV4-3 to TRBJ2-2; 7 bases agree with TRBD1. CDR3 length: 17 amino acids. Trimming took 6 bases from V and 1 from J; bases not matched to a gene: 11. CDR1 is LGHNA, CDR2 YSLEER, per germline. CDR3 in DNA: TGCGCCAGCAGTCCATACGCCGGGACAGAGAACACCGGGGAGCTGTTTTTT. Protein product: CASSPYAGTENTGELFF.

There are a few counts of this clone. V usage is TRBV5-1 and J usage is TRBJ2-7, with 9 bases lining up with TRBD2. J was trimmed by 2 bases and V by 4 bases; bases with no gene match: 7. CDR1 is SGHRS, CDR2 YFSETQ, per germline. The CDR3 covers 15 residues. The CDR3 region has the DNA TGCGCCAGCAGCCCCGGACTAGCGTCTACCTACGAGCAGTACTTC. Its protein product is CASSPGLASTYEQYF. Combining the CDR3 with reference TRBV5-1 and TRBJ2-7 gives the whole variable domain KAGVTQTPRYLIKTRGQQVTLSCSPISGHRSVSWYQQTPGQGLQFLFEYFSETQRNKGNFPGRFSGRQFSNSRSEMNVSTLELGDSALYLCASSPGLASTYEQYFGPGTRLTVT.

The gene calls are TRBV18 and TRBJ2-7; D may be TRBD2 (5 bases). The germline V gene has CDR1 KGHSH and CDR2 LQKENI. The V gene lost 1 base and the J gene lost 2 bases, with 12 bases spanning the gap. The CDR3 covers 15 residues. CDR3 sequence: CASSPREQLTYEQYF. CDR3 sequence (DNA): TGTGCCAGCTCACCACGGGAGCAGTTGACCTACGAGCAGTACTTC.

The V gene is TRBV4-3, the J gene TRBJ1-5; D not resolved. Germline V lookup: CDR1 LGHNA, CDR2 YSLEER. Trimming removed 3 bases at V and 7 bases at J, with 10 bases between. The CDR3 is made up of 13 amino acids. CDR3 sequence reads: CASSQYSGQPQHF. Here the CDR3 DNA reads TGCGCCAGCAGCCAGTATAGCGGGCAGCCCCAGCATTTT.

The chain couples TRBV5-1 to TRBJ2-7; 10 nucleotides agree with TRBD2. Trimming cost V 0 bases and J 0 bases; bases outside gene matches: 3. The germline CDR1 and CDR2 sequences are SGHRS and YFSETQ. The CDR3 has 16 residues. CDR3 residues: CASSLVLAGGSYEQYF. CDR3 bases: TGCGCCAGCAGCTTGGTATTAGCGGGGGGCTCCTACGAGCAGTACTTC.